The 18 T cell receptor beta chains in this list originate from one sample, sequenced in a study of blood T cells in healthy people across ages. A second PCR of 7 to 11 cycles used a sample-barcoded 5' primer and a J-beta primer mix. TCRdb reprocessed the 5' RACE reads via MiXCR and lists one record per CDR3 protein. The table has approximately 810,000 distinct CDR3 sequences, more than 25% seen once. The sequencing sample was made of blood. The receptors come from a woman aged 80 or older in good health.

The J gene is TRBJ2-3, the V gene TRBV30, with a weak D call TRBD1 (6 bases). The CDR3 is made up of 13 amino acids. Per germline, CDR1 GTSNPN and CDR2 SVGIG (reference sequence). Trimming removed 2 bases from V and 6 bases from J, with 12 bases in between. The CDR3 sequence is CAWSQQGRDTQYF. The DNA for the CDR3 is TGTGCCTGGAGTCAACAGGGTAGGGATACGCAGTATTTT.

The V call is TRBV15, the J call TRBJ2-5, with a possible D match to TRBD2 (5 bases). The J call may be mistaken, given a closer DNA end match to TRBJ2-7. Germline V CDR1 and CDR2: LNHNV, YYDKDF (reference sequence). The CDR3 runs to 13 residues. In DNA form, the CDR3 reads TGTGCCACCAGGTCCGCGGGCAGCTACGAGCAGTACTTC. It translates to CATRSAGSYEQYF.

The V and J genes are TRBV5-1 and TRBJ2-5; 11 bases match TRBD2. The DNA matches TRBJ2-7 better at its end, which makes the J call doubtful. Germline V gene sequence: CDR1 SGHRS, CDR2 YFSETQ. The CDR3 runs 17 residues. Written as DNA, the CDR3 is TGCGCCAGCAGCCCGGGATCTAGCGGGAGGTCTACGCACGAGCAGTACTTC. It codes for CASSPGSSGRSTHEQYF.

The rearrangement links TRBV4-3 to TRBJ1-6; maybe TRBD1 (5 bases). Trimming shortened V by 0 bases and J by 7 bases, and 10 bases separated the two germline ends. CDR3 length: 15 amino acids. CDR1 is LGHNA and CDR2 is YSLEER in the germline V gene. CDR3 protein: CASSQEWGWNSPLHF. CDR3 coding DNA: TGCGCCAGCAGCCAAGAATGGGGGTGGAATTCACCCCTCCACTTT.

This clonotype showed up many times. CDR3 protein: CASSPAGTGIHEQYF. The CDR3 nucleotides are TGTGCCAGCAGCCCCGCTGGGACAGGAATCCACGAGCAGTACTTC. The genes are TRBV7-9 and TRBJ2-7; 8 nucleotides align to TRBD1. The germline V gene encodes CDR1 SEHNR and CDR2 FQNEAQ (reference sequence). Trimming took 5 bases from V and 5 from J; bases not matched to a gene: 11. This CDR3 has 15 residues.

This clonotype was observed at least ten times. The CDR3 here is CASRLGLAGEQFF. CDR3 DNA sequence: TGTGCCAGCAGGCTGGGACTAGCGGGTGAGCAGTTCTTC. The chain uses TRBV6-5 and TRBJ2-1, with TRBD2 identical over 12 bases. There are 13 residues in the CDR3. Germline V lookup: CDR1 MNHEY, CDR2 SVGAGI. The V segment lost 6 bases and the J segment 9 bases; nucleotides outside the gene matches: 3.

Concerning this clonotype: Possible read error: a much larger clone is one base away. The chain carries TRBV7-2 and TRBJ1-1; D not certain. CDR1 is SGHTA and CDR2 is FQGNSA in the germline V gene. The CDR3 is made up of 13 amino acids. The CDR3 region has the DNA TGTGCCAGCAGCGCCGGGAGGAACACTAAAGCTTTCTTT. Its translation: CASSAGRNTKAFF.

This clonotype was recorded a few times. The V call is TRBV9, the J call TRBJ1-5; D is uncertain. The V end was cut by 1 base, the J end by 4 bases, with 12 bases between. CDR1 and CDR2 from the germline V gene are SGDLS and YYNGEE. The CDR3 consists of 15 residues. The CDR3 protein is CASSVRSELNQPQHF. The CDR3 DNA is TGTGCCAGCAGCGTACGGTCCGAACTTAATCAGCCCCAGCATTTT. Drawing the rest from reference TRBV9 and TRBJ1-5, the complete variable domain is DSGVTQTPKHLITATGQRVTLRCSPRSGDLSVYWYQQSLDQGLQFLIQYYNGEERAKGNILERFSAQQFPDLHSELNLSSLELGDSALYFCASSVRSELNQPQHFGDGTRLSIL.

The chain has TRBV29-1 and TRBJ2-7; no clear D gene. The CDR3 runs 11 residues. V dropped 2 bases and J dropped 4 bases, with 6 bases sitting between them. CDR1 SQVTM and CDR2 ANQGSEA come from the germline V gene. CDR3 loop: CSVETEYEQYF. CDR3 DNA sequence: TGCAGCGTTGAAACAGAATACGAGCAGTACTTC.

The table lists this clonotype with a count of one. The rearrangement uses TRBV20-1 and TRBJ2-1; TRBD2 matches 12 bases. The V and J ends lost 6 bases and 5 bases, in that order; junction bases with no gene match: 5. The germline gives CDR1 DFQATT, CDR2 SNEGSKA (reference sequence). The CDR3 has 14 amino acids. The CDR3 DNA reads TGCAGTGCCTCTAGCGGGAGGGGAAACAATGAGCAGTTCTTC. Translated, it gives CSASSGRGNNEQFF.

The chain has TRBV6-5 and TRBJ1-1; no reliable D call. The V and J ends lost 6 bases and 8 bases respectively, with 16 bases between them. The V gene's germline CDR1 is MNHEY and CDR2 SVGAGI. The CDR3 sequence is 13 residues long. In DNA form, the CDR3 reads TGTGCCAGCAGCCCCAGAAACAGAGGGGAAGCTTTCTTT. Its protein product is CASSPRNRGEAFF.

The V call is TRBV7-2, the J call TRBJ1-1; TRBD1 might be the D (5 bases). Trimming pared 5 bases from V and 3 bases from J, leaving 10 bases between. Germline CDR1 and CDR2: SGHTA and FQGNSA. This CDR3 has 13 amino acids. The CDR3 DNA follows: TGTGCCAGCAGCATCGACAGATACACTGAAGCTTTCTTT. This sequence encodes CASSIDRYTEAFF.

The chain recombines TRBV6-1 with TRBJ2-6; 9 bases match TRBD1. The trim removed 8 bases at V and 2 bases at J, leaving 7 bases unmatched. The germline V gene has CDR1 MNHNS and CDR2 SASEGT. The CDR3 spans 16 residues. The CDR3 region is CASQDRGGTGANVLTF. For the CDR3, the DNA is TGTGCCAGCCAGGACAGGGGAGGAACTGGGGCCAACGTCCTGACTTTC.

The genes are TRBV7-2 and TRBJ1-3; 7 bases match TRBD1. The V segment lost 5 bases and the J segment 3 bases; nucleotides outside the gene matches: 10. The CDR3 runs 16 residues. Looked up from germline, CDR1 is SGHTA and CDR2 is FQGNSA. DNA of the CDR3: TGTGCCAGCAGCATCCGGACAGGCGCCTATGGAAACACCATATATTTT. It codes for CASSIRTGAYGNTIYF.

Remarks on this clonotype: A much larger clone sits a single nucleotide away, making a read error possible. In DNA, the CDR3 is TGTGCCACCAGCATTGAGGGCAGGGGGCGGTCACCCCTCCACTTT. Amino acids: CATSIEGRGRSPLHF. This sequence joins TRBV15 and TRBJ1-6; 8 bases line up with TRBD1. The CDR3 is made up of 15 amino acids. J gave up 10 bases and V 4 bases, and 9 bases lay outside the gene matches. Germline V gene sequence: CDR1 LNHNV, CDR2 YYDKDF (reference sequence).

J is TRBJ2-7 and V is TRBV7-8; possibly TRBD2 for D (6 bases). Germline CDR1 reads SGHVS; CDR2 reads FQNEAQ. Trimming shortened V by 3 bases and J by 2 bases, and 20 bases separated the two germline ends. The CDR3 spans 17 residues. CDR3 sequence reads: CASSFQGRGRGAYEQYF. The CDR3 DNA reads TGTGCCAGCAGCTTCCAGGGTCGGGGGAGAGGTGCCTACGAGCAGTACTTC. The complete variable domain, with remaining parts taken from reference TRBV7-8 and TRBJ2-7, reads GAGVSQSPRYKVAKRGQDVALRCDPISGHVSLFWYQQALGQGPEFLTYFQNEAQLDKSGLPSDRFFAERPEGSVSTLKIQRTQQEDSAVYLCASSFQGRGRGAYEQYFGPGTRLTVT.

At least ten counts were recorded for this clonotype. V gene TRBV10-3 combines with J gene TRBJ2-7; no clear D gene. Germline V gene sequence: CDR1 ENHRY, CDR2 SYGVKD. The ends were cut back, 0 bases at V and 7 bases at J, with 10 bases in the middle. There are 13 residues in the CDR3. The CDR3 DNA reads TGTGCCATCAGTGAGTCGGAGAAGAGTGAGCAGTACTTC. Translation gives CAISESEKSEQYF.

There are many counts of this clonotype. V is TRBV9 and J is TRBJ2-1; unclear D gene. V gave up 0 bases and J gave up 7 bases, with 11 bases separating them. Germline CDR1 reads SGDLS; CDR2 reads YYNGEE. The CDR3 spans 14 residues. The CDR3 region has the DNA TGTGCCAGCAGCGTAGAGTCCTGGAGTAATGAGCAGTTCTTC. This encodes CASSVESWSNEQFF.